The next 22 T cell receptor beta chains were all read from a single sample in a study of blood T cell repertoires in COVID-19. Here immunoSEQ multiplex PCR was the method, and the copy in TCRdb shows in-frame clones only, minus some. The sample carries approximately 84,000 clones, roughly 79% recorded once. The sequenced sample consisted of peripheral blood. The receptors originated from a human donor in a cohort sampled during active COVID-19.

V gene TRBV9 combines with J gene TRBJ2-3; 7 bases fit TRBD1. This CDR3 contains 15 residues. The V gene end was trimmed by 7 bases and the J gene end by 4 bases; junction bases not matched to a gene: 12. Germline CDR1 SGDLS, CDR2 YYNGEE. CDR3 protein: CASRPSGTEPDTQYF. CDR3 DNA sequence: TGTGCCAGCCGACCTTCCGGGACAGAGCCAGATACGCAGTATTTT.

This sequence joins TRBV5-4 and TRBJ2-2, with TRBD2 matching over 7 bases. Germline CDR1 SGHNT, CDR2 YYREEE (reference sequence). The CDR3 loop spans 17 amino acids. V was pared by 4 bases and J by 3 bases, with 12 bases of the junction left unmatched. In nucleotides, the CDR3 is TGTGCCAGCAGCCGGGGCGGGGCAGCGGGGTACACCGGGGAGCTGTTTTTT. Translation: CASSRGGAAGYTGELFF.

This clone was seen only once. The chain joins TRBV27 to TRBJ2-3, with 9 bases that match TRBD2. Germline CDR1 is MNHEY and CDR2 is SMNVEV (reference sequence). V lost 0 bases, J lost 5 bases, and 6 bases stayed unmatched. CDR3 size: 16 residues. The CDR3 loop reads CASSLSWRGGVDTQYF. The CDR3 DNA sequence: TGTGCCAGCAGTTTATCGTGGCGGGGGGGCGTAGATACGCAGTATTTT.

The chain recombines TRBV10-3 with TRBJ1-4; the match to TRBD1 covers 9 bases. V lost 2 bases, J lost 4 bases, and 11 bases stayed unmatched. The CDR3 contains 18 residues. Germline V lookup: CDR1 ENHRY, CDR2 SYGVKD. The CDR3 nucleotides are TGTGCCATCAGTGAGGATTGGGGACAGGGAACGGTTAATGAAAAACTGTTTTTT. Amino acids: CAISEDWGQGTVNEKLFF.

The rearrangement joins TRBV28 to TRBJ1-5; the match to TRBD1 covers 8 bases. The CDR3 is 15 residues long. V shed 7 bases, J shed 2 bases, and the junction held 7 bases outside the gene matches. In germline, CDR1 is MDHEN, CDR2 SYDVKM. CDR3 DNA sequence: TGTGCCAGCACCCTCGGGACAGGAGGCAATCAGCCCCAGCATTTT. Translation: CASTLGTGGNQPQHF.

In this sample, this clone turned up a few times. The CDR3 sequence is CASSYSTGFRNTIYF. In DNA form, the CDR3 reads TGTGCCAGCAGTTACTCGACTGGGTTCCGAAACACCATATATTTT. The chain employs TRBV6-5 and TRBJ1-3; no clear D. Trimming removed 0 bases from V and 5 bases from J, with 11 bases in between. This CDR3 has 15 amino acids. Germline values: CDR1 MNHEY, CDR2 SVGAGI.

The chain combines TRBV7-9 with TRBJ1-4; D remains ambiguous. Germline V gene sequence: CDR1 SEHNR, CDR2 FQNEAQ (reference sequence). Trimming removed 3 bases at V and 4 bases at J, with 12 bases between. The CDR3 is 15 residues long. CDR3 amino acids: CASSFRSVDNEKLFF. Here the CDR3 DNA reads TGTGCCAGCAGCTTCAGGTCGGTCGATAATGAAAAACTGTTTTTT. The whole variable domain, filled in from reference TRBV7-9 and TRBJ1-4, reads DTGVSQNPRHKITKRGQNVTFRCDPISEHNRLYWYRQTLGQGPEFLTYFQNEAQLEKSRLLSDRFSAERPKGSFSTLEIQRTEQGDSAMYLCASSFRSVDNEKLFFGSGTQLSVL.

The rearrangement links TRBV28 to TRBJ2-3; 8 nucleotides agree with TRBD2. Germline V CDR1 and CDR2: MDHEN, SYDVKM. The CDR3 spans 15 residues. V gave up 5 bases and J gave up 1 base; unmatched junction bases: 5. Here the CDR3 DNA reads TGTGCCAGCAGTAACACGGGACTAGGCACAGATACGCAGTATTTT. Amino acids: CASSNTGLGTDTQYF.

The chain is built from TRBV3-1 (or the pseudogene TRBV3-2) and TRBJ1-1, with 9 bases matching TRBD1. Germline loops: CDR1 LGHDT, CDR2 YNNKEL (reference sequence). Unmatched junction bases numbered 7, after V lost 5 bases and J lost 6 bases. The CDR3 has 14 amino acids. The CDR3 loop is CASSTWTGAAEAFF. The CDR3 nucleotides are TGTGCCAGCAGCACCTGGACAGGGGCGGCTGAAGCTTTCTTT.

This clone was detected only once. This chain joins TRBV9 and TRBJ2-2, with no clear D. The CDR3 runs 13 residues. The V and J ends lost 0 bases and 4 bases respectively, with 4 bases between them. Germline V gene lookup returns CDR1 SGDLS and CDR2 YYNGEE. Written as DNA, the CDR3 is TGTGCCAGCAGCGTAGAGAGCACCGGGGAGCTGTTTTTT. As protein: CASSVESTGELFF.

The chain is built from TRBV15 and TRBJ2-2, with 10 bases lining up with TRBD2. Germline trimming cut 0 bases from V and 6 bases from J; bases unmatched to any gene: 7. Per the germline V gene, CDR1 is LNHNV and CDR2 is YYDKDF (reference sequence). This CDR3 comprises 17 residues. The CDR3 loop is CATSRDVSLAGAGELFF. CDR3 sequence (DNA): TGTGCCACCAGCAGAGATGTCTCGCTAGCGGGAGCCGGGGAGCTGTTTTTT.

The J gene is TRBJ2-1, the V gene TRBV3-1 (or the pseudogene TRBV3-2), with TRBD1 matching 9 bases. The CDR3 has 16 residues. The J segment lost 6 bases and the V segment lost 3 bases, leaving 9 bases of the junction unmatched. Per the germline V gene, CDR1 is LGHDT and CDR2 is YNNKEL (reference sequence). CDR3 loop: CASSQPGQGRTNEQFF. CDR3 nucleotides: TGTGCCAGCAGCCAGCCGGGACAGGGAAGGACCAATGAGCAGTTCTTC.

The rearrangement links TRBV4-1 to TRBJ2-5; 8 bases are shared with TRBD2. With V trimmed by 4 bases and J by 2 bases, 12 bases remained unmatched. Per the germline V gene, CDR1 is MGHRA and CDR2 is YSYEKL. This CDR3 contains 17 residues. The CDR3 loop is CASSPSGTRRGQETQYF. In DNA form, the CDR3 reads TGCGCCAGCAGCCCGTCCGGGACTAGAAGGGGGCAAGAGACCCAGTACTTC.

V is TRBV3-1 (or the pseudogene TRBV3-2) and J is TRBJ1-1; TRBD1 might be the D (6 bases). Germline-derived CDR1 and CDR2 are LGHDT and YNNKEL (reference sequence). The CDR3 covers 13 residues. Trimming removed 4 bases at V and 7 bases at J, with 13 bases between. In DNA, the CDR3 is TGTGCCAGCAGCCGGACCTCACAGGGTGAAGCTTTCTTT. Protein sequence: CASSRTSQGEAFF.

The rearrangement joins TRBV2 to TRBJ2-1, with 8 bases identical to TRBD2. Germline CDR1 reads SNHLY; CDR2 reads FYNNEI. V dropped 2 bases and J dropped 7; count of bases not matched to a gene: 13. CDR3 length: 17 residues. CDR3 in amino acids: CASSENRVGRAPNEQFF. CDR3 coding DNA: TGTGCCAGCAGTGAAAATCGCGTCGGGAGGGCCCCGAATGAGCAGTTCTTC.

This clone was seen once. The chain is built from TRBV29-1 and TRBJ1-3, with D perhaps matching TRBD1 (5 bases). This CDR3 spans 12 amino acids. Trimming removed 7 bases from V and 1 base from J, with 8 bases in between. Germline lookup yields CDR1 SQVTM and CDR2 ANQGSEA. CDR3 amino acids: CSAGQSGNTIYF. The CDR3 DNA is TGCAGCGCCGGACAATCTGGAAACACCATATATTTT. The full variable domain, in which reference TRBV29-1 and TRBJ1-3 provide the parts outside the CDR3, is SAVISQKPSRDICQRGTSLTIQCQVDSQVTMMFWYRQQPGQSLTLIATANQGSEATYESGFVIDKFPISRPNLTFSTLTVSNMSPEDSSIYLCSAGQSGNTIYFGEGSWLTVV.

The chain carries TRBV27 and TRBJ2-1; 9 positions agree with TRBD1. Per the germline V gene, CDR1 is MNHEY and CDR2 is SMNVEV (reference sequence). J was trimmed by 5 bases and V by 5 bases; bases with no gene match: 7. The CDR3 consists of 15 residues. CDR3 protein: CASSPADRGNNEQFF. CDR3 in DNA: TGTGCCAGCAGTCCAGCGGACAGGGGAAACAATGAGCAGTTCTTC.

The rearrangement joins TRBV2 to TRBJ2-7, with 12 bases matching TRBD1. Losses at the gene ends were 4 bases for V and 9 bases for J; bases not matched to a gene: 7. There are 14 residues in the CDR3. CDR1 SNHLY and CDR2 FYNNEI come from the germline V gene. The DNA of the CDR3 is TGTGCCAGCAGTGCCCGGGACAGGGGGCTCGGGCAGTACTTC. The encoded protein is CASSARDRGLGQYF.

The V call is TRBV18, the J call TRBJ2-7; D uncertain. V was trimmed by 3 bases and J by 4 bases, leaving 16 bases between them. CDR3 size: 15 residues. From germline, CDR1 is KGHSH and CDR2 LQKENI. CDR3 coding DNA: TGTGCCAGCTCACCCTCCTTCGGTGAAGCTTACGAGCAGTACTTC. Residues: CASSPSFGEAYEQYF.

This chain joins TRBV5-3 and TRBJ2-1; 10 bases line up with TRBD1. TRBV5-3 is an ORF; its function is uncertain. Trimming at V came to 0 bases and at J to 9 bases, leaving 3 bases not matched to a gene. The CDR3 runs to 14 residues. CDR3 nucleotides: TGTGCCAGAAGCTTGGGACAGGGGGCCGGTGAGCAGTTCTTC. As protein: CARSLGQGAGEQFF.

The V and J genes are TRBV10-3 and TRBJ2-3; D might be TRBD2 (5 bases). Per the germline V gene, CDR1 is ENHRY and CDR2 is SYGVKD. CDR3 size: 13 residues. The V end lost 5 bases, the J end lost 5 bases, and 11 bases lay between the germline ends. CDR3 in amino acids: CAISPRVGDTQYF. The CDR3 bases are TGTGCCATCAGTCCGAGGGTTGGAGATACGCAGTATTTT.

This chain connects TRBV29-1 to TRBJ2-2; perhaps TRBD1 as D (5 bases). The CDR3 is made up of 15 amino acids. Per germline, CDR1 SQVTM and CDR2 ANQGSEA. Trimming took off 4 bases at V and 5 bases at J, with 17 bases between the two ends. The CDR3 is CSVVSSGRGTGELFF. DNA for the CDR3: TGCAGCGTTGTCAGTTCAGGGCGCGGAACCGGGGAGCTGTTTTTT.